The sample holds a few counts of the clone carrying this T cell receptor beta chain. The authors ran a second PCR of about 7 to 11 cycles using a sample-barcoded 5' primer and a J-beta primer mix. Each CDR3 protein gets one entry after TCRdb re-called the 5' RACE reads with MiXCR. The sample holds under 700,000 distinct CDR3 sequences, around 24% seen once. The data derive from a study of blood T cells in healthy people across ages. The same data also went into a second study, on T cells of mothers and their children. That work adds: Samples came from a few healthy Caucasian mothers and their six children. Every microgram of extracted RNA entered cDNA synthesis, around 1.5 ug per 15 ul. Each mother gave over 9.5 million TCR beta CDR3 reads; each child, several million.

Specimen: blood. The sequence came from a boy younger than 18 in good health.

The CDR3 nucleotides are TGTGCCAGCAGCTTTGCCGGGAGCTCCTACGAGCAGTACTTC. It specifies CASSFAGSSYEQYF. The chain uses TRBV7-2 and TRBJ2-1, with D perhaps matching TRBD2 (6 bases). Near its end, the DNA agrees better with TRBJ2-7, so the J call may be wrong. CDR3 size: 14 residues. In germline, CDR1 is SGHTA, CDR2 FQGNSA.